This note documents a single TCR beta chain sequence. Antigen specificity is unknown. The data are from a study of T cells in Graves' hyperthyroidism and ophthalmopathy. The source material, RNA transcripts, was used to amplify TCR beta CDR3 regions. The HTBI primer set was used in a first-round RT-PCR of the TCR CDR3. TCRdb called the multiplex PCR reads again in MiXCR, with one record for every CDR3 protein. The repertoire holds roughly 570,000 distinct CDR3 sequences, with roughly 50% as singletons. Uncontrolled infections, other autoimmune diseases, pregnancy or lactation led to exclusion of patients. Orbital computed tomography, thyroid ultrasound, serum thyroxine and TRAb, and clinical symptoms together informed the diagnoses. Study-wide points: Blood also showed most of the thyroid clonotypes that were expanded above 0.001. Ophthalmopathy was model-predicted a median around 6.1 months pre-onset.

Germline V gene sequence: CDR1 LNHNV, CDR2 YYDKDF (reference sequence). CDR3 size: 14 residues. The ends lost 0 bases at V and 11 bases at J; junction bases unmatched: 3. Sequenced sample: peripheral blood or thyroid tissue (not recorded which). The rearrangement uses TRBV15 and TRBJ1-6; 8 bases agree with TRBD1. This sequence was found in an adult woman with Graves' disease, either hyperthyroidism or ophthalmopathy (not recorded which). The CDR3 sequence is CATSRDRQGTPLHF. CDR3 DNA sequence: TGTGCCACCAGCAGAGACCGACAGGGGACACCCCTCCACTTT.